These 13 T cell receptor beta chains share one sample of origin, sequenced in a study of CD8+ T cells in alopecia areata. Treatment given: oral pan-JAK inhibitor, 5-10 mg twice daily. Extracted RNA was reverse transcribed, and the resulting cDNA served as sequencing template. Assay: immunoSEQ multiplex PCR; the TCRdb copy retains only in-frame clones and omits some. The sample consists of approximately 210,000 clones, over 60% of them appearing once. Material: CD4+ T cells sorted from blood, obtained at week 4, from a patient treated with tofacitinib. These receptors were collected from a human donor with alopecia areata.

J is TRBJ2-7 and V is TRBV27; D gene unclear. The CDR3 covers 11 residues. CDR1 MNHEY and CDR2 SMNVEV come from the germline V gene (reference sequence). Trimming cost V 11 bases and J 5 bases, with 13 bases left between them. CDR3 DNA: TGTGCCTCCCGGTTGGGTAACGAGCAGTACTTC. Residues: CASRLGNEQYF.

This chain uses TRBV9 with TRBJ2-3; D is undetermined. The length of the CDR3 is 16 residues. V lost 0 bases to trimming and J lost 2 bases, with 13 bases between them. The germline gives CDR1 SGDLS, CDR2 YYNGEE. The CDR3 here is CASSVARLPSTDTQYF. The CDR3 DNA reads TGTGCCAGCAGCGTAGCGAGATTACCATCCACAGATACGCAGTATTTT.

This chain joins TRBV23-1 and TRBJ2-7; D gene uncertain. TRBV23-1 is filed as an ORF, its function uncertain. Trimming left V 2 bases short and J 3 bases short, with 20 bases between. This CDR3 has 17 residues. The CDR3 protein is CASSQAMVGPPLYEQYF. CDR3 DNA sequence: TGCGCCAGCAGTCAAGCCATGGTAGGGCCGCCGCTCTACGAGCAGTACTTC.

The chain uses TRBV5-6 and TRBJ1-1; a weak D match, TRBD1 (5 bases). V was cut by 2 bases and J by 1 base, with 9 bases left in between. The CDR3 consists of 14 residues. Looked up from germline, CDR1 is SGHDT and CDR2 is YYEEEE. The CDR3 coding sequence is TGTGCCAGCAGCTTCTCCACAGGGAACACTGAAGCTTTCTTT. It yields the protein CASSFSTGNTEAFF.

The J gene is TRBJ1-2, the V gene TRBV7-2; D unclear. This CDR3 is built from 13 residues. V shed 1 base and J shed 7 bases, with 10 bases lying between them. Germline V gene data show CDR1 as SGHTA and CDR2 as FQGNSA. Written as DNA, the CDR3 is TGTGCCAGCAGCTTAGTTCAGACCCTTGGCTACACCTTC. Amino acid sequence: CASSLVQTLGYTF.

The chain couples TRBV4-3 to TRBJ2-5; 7 bases line up with TRBD1. This CDR3 spans 14 amino acids. V gave up 4 bases and J gave up 5 bases; unmatched junction bases: 7. Germline V gene data show CDR1 as LGHNA and CDR2 as YSLEER. The CDR3 here is CASSPQGRRETQYF. The CDR3 coding sequence is TGCGCCAGCAGCCCACAGGGGCGGAGGGAGACCCAGTACTTC.

This clone occurred a few times. This same CDR3 is encoded by further DNA sequences in the sample. This chain uses TRBV29-1 with TRBJ1-1, with D unclear. The V gene's germline CDR1 is SQVTM and CDR2 ANQGSEA. V lost 3 bases and J lost 1, with 3 bases in between. The CDR3 has 11 residues. Here the CDR3 reads CSVDGNTEAFF. The CDR3 coding sequence is TGCAGCGTTGACGGGAACACTGAAGCTTTCTTT.

The chain couples TRBV14 to TRBJ2-1; TRBD2 matches at 9 bases. CDR1 and CDR2 from the germline V gene are SGHDN and FVKESK. The CDR3 covers 16 residues. Losses at the gene ends were 6 bases for V and 0 bases for J; bases not matched to a gene: 6. The CDR3 bases are TGTGCCAGCAGTTTCCTAGCGGGGAGCTCCTACAATGAGCAGTTCTTC. This codes for CASSFLAGSSYNEQFF.

This chain uses TRBV4-2 with TRBJ1-6; D remains unclear. Germline CDR1 and CDR2: LGHNA and YNFKEQ. This CDR3 spans 13 amino acids. Trimming took off 0 bases at V and 6 bases at J, with 3 bases between the two ends. The CDR3 nucleotides read TGTGCCAGCAGCCAAGAGATTAATTCACCCCTCCACTTT. It encodes CASSQEINSPLHF.

The chain links TRBV20-1 to TRBJ2-3; D not resolved. Germline V gene lookup returns CDR1 DFQATT and CDR2 SNEGSKA (reference sequence). Trimming took off 6 bases at V and 2 bases at J, with 6 bases between the two ends. The CDR3 has 11 residues. CDR3 loop: CSAPDTDTQYF. The CDR3 bases are TGCAGTGCACCTGACACAGATACGCAGTATTTT.

This clone was recorded only once. This chain links TRBV30 with TRBJ2-6, with D uncertain. The length of the CDR3 is 15 residues. CDR1 and CDR2 (germline): GTSNPN, SVGIG (reference sequence). V was trimmed by 0 bases and J by 4 bases, leaving 10 bases between them. CDR3 bases: TGTGCCTGGAGTGTAGGAATGGCGGGGGCCAACGTCCTGACTTTC. Protein sequence: CAWSVGMAGANVLTF.

This clone showed up just a few times. The V and J genes are TRBV30 and TRBJ1-1, with 9 bases aligning to TRBD1. J was trimmed by 1 base and V by 4 bases; bases with no gene match: 4. The germline V gene encodes CDR1 GTSNPN and CDR2 SVGIG (reference sequence). This CDR3 comprises 14 residues. In DNA form, the CDR3 reads TGTGCCTGGACGCTGGGACAGGGGAACACTGAAGCTTTCTTT. Translated: CAWTLGQGNTEAFF.

The CDR3 protein is CASSLGPYSNQPQHF. CDR3 nucleotides: TGTGCCAGCAGCTTGGGACCATATAGCAATCAGCCCCAGCATTTT. The chain couples TRBV5-8 to TRBJ1-5; D unclear. In germline, CDR1 is SGHTS, CDR2 YDEGEE. The CDR3 totals 15 residues. V lost 0 bases, J lost 0 bases, and 7 bases lay in between.